This TCR beta chain derives from a study of CD8 T cells in ankylosing spondylitis. Whole-study results and caveats: Matched ankylosing spondylitis synovial fluid reportedly contained a significantly enriched population of disease-linked clones.

Construction of TCR beta libraries was performed using quantitative 5'-RACE with molecular barcodes. TCRdb called the 5' RACE reads again in MiXCR, with one record for every CDR3 protein. The sample lists about 30,000 distinct CDR3 sequences, 12% to 15% occurring once. In this sample, this clonotype turned up a few times. Its target is not known. CDR1 is SGHRS and CDR2 is YFSETQ in the germline V gene. The ends lost 4 bases at V and 3 bases at J; junction bases unmatched: 1. CDR3 length equals 12 residues. The genes are TRBV5-1 and TRBJ2-7; 7 bases map to TRBD1. The material sequenced was blood. This TCR was recovered from a male donor with ankylosing spondylitis or in good health (not recorded which). CDR3 region: CASSRDSYEQYF. DNA of the CDR3: TGCGCCAGCAGCCGGGACAGCTACGAGCAGTACTTC. Together with reference TRBV5-1 and TRBJ2-7, the CDR3 gives the full variable domain: KAGVTQTPRYLIKTRGQQVTLSCSPISGHRSVSWYQQTPGQGLQFLFEYFSETQRNKGNFPGRFSGRQFSNSRSEMNVSTLELGDSALYLCASSRDSYEQYFGPGTRLTVT.